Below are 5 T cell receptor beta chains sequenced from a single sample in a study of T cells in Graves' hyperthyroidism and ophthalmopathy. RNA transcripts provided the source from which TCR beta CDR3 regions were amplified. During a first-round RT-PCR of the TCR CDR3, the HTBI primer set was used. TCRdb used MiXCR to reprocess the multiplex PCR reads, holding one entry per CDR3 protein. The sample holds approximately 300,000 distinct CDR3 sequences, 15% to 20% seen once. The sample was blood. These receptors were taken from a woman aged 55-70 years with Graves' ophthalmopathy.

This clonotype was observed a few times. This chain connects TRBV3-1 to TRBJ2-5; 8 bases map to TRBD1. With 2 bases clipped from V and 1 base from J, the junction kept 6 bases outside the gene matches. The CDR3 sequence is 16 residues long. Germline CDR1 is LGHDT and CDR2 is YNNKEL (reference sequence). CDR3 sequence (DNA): TGTGCCAGCAGCCAAATTAGAACAGGGGGCCAAGAGACCCAGTACTTC. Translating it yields CASSQIRTGGQETQYF.

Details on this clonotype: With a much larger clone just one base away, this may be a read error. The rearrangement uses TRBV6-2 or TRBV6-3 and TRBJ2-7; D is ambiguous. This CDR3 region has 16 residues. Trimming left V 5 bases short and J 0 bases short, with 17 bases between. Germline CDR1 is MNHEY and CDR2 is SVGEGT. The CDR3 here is CASSAEIVGSSYEQYF. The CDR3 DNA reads TGTGCCAGCAGTGCGGAAATTGTCGGCAGCTCCTACGAGCAGTACTTC.

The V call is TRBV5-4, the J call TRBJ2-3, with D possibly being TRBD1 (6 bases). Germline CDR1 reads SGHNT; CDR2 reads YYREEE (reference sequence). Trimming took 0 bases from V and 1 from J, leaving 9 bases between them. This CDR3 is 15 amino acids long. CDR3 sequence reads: CASSLGGLGTDTQYF. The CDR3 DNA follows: TGTGCCAGCAGCTTGGGGGGGCTTGGCACAGATACGCAGTATTTT.

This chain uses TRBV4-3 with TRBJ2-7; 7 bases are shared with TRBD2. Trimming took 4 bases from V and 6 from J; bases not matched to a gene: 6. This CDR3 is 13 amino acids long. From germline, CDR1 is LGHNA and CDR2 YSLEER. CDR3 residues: CASSRRAGVEQYF. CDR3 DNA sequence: TGCGCCAGCAGCCGGAGGGCGGGGGTCGAGCAGTACTTC.

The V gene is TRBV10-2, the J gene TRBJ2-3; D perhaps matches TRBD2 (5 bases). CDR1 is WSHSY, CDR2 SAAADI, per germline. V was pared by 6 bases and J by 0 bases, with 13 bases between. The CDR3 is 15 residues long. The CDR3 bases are TGCGCCAGCAGGGATAGGCGGGCTAGCACAGATACGCAGTATTTT. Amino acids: CASRDRRASTDTQYF.